The next 21 T cell receptor beta chains were all read from a single sample in a study of response to subunit inactivated influenza vaccine (dated by TCRdb to the late 2010s). Library preparation used RT-PCR. The sample was run on an Illumina HiSeq 2500. Through fastp at Q25 and MiXCR, TCRdb rebuilt clones from the public reads, retaining in-frame beta chains. When rows share a CDR3 protein, they turn into one entry using the most common DNA and genes. The sample table holds approximately 700,000 distinct CDR3 sequences, of which approximately 14% were seen once. Around 7% of the sample rests with the top ten. The sample was PBMCs from blood, taken approximately 15 days before vaccination. The receptor source for this set is a man aged 45-65 years who received an inactivated influenza vaccine. Donor details come from another sample of the same person, matched by shared clones.

The rearrangement joins TRBV29-1 to TRBJ2-3; 8 bases are a match to TRBD2. The CDR3 has 16 residues. Germline V gives CDR1 SQVTM, CDR2 ANQGSEA. The V gene end was trimmed by 2 bases and the J gene end by 6 bases; junction bases not matched to a gene: 13. This CDR3 is CSVEFASGRAMDTQYF. The CDR3 bases are TGCAGCGTTGAATTTGCTAGCGGGCGGGCGATGGATACGCAGTATTTT.

This clonotype appeared a few times. This sequence joins TRBV4-1 and TRBJ2-1, with D unclear. Deletions cut 1 base from V and 2 bases from J, with 9 bases between. Germline CDR1 MGHRA, CDR2 YSYEKL. This CDR3 spans 15 amino acids. The chain's CDR3 is CASSQALVPYNEQFF. The CDR3 region has the DNA TGCGCCAGCAGCCAAGCTCTAGTCCCCTACAATGAGCAGTTCTTC.

This clonotype was counted many times. The CDR3 loop is CASSYSKAGTETEQFF. The CDR3 nucleotides are TGTGCCAGCAGTTACTCGAAAGCGGGGACGGAAACGGAGCAGTTCTTC. This chain connects TRBV6-2 or TRBV6-3 to TRBJ2-1; 7 bases are a match to TRBD2. Looked up from germline, CDR1 is MNHEY and CDR2 is SVGEGT. V shed 0 bases and J 10 bases; nucleotides not matched to a gene: 12. The CDR3 has 16 amino acids.

This clonotype was counted a few times. The chain carries TRBV30 and TRBJ2-7; TRBD1 aligns across 8 bases. V gave up 1 base and J gave up 2 bases; unmatched junction bases: 10. The CDR3 length is 16 residues. The germline gives CDR1 GTSNPN, CDR2 SVGIG (reference sequence). CDR3 protein: CAWSARRGTGTYEQYF. The CDR3 nucleotides read TGTGCCTGGAGTGCGAGACGTGGGACAGGAACCTACGAGCAGTACTTC.

The V gene is TRBV10-3, the J gene TRBJ1-1; unclear D gene. Germline lookup yields CDR1 ENHRY and CDR2 SYGVKD. The CDR3 consists of 15 residues. The germline V and J ends were trimmed by 2 bases and 1 base, with 11 bases remaining between them. The DNA for the CDR3 is TGTGCCATCAGTGAGATGGTTGTGAGGAACACTGAAGCTTTCTTT. It codes for CAISEMVVRNTEAFF.

The table lists this clonotype with a few counts. The CDR3 nucleotides are TGTGCCAGCAGTAGCGGACAGGGACCCTATGGCTACACCTTC. Its protein is CASSSGQGPYGYTF. The V call is TRBV28, the J call TRBJ1-2, with TRBD1 matching 8 bases. V shed 5 bases and J 4 bases; nucleotides not matched to a gene: 6. This CDR3 contains 14 residues. CDR1 and CDR2 from the germline V gene are MDHEN and SYDVKM.

The chain uses TRBV2 and TRBJ1-6; D uncertain. CDR1 SNHLY and CDR2 FYNNEI come from the germline V gene. The CDR3 length is 13 residues. V lost 7 bases and J lost 6, with 10 bases in between. This CDR3 is CASNRELNSPLHF. As DNA, the CDR3 is TGTGCCAGCAATCGAGAGCTTAATTCACCCCTCCACTTT. Looking up the rest from reference TRBV2 and TRBJ1-6 gives the full variable domain: EPEVTQTPSHQVTQMGQEVILRCVPISNHLYFYWYRQILGQKVEFLVSFYNNEISEKSEIFDDQFSVERPDGSNFTLKIRSTKLEDSAMYFCASNRELNSPLHFGNGTRLTVT.

The rearrangement links TRBV10-2 to TRBJ1-5; perhaps TRBD1 as D (6 bases). This CDR3 contains 15 residues. Looked up from germline, CDR1 is WSHSY and CDR2 is SAAADI. Trimming shortened V by 6 bases and J by 4 bases, and 16 bases separated the two germline ends. For the CDR3, the DNA is TGCGCCAGCAGGCCGGGACCCAGGGGAAATCAGCCCCAGCATTTT. Its translation: CASRPGPRGNQPQHF.

This clonotype was counted ten times or more. This chain joins TRBV5-1 and TRBJ2-3; no clear D gene. CDR3 size: 13 residues. Germline assignment: CDR1 SGHRS and CDR2 YFSETQ. Trimming stripped 0 bases from V and 3 bases from J, with 5 bases between. The CDR3 DNA follows: TGCGCCAGCAGCTTGGAGTTTACAGATACGCAGTATTTT. Translating it yields CASSLEFTDTQYF.

There are a few counts of this clonotype. This sequence joins TRBV4-3 and TRBJ2-1, with D perhaps TRBD2 (6 bases). The CDR3 length is 14 residues. The germline V gene has CDR1 LGHNA and CDR2 YSLEER. Deletions cut 3 bases from V and 8 bases from J, with 14 bases between. CDR3 loop: CASSHTMRRDEQFF. The CDR3 nucleotides are TGCGCCAGCAGCCACACAATGAGGAGGGATGAGCAGTTCTTC.

The genes are TRBV6-2 or TRBV6-3 and TRBJ2-2, with 10 bases fitting TRBD2. This CDR3 contains 17 residues. CDR1 is MNHEY, CDR2 SVGEGT, per germline. Trimming cost V 2 bases and J 0 bases; bases outside gene matches: 3. The CDR3 DNA sequence: TGTGCCAGCAGTTACCCAGCGGGGGGGCCGAACACCGGGGAGCTGTTTTTT. Translation gives CASSYPAGGPNTGELFF.

The chain combines TRBV4-1 with TRBJ1-6; TRBD1 matches at 9 bases. Germline CDR1 is MGHRA and CDR2 is YSYEKL. This CDR3 is built from 15 residues. V dropped 3 bases and J dropped 7; count of bases not matched to a gene: 4. The CDR3 is CASSHPDRGNSPLHF. CDR3 bases: TGCGCCAGCAGCCATCCGGACAGGGGAAATTCACCCCTCCACTTT.

The chain links TRBV10-3 to TRBJ2-3; 9 nucleotides match TRBD2. V was pared by 8 bases and J by 5 bases, with 8 bases of the junction left unmatched. Germline values: CDR1 ENHRY, CDR2 SYGVKD. The CDR3 sequence is 14 residues long. The CDR3 here is CAIGAGGRGDTQYF. CDR3 DNA sequence: TGTGCCATCGGGGCGGGAGGGCGTGGAGATACGCAGTATTTT.

This clonotype has a handful of counts. The chain is built from TRBV7-8 and TRBJ2-7, with 8 bases fitting TRBD1. V shed 5 bases, J shed 4 bases, and the junction held 10 bases outside the gene matches. This CDR3 spans 15 amino acids. Germline CDR1 SGHVS, CDR2 FQNEAQ. The CDR3 coding sequence is TGTGCCAGCAGCCAAACAACGGGACAGGTTTACGAGCAGTACTTC. This encodes CASSQTTGQVYEQYF.

Only a few counts were recorded for this clonotype. The chain recombines TRBV6-2 or TRBV6-3 with TRBJ2-3; TRBD2 matches 9 bases. The CDR3 is made up of 15 amino acids. V trimming: 0 bases; J trimming: 8 bases; junction bases outside the gene matches: 6. Germline CDR1 reads MNHEY; CDR2 reads SVGEGT. The CDR3 region is CASSYSSLAGSTQYF. CDR3 DNA sequence: TGTGCCAGCAGTTACTCGAGTCTAGCGGGATCTACGCAGTATTTT.

This clonotype was picked up a small number of times. The chain links TRBV4-3 to TRBJ1-1; a weak D match, TRBD1 (5 bases). This CDR3 region has 13 residues. The ends were cut back, 0 bases at V and 7 bases at J, with 9 bases in the middle. Looked up from germline, CDR1 is LGHNA and CDR2 is YSLEER. The CDR3: CASSQDWGGEAFF. In nucleotides, the CDR3 is TGCGCCAGCAGCCAAGATTGGGGGGGTGAAGCTTTCTTT.

This clonotype turned up a few times. The V gene is TRBV6-1, the J gene TRBJ2-5; D is perhaps TRBD1 (6 bases). CDR3 length equals 14 residues. V was cut by 5 bases and J by 4 bases, with 14 bases left in between. CDR1 MNHNS and CDR2 SASEGT come from the germline V gene. CDR3 bases: TGTGCCAGCAGTCGGGACACGGCGGGAGAGACCCAGTACTTC. Its protein product is CASSRDTAGETQYF.

This clonotype was counted a few times. The chain carries TRBV4-3 and TRBJ1-1, with D possibly being TRBD1 (5 bases). Germline V gives CDR1 LGHNA, CDR2 YSLEER. This CDR3 region has 16 residues. Trimming took 3 bases from V and 7 from J, leaving 21 bases between them. In DNA, the CDR3 is TGCGCCAGCAGCCAGCTCCCTCGGGGGAGGCTACATGAAGCTTTCTTT. Protein: CASSQLPRGRLHEAFF.

The chain uses TRBV2 and TRBJ2-1; no reliable D call. Germline V gene data show CDR1 as SNHLY and CDR2 as FYNNEI. The CDR3 contains 16 residues. V was trimmed by 4 bases and J by 9 bases, leaving 22 bases between them. In DNA form, the CDR3 reads TGTGCCAGCAGTGTAGGAGAGAAACTAAAAAGTACTGAGCAGTTCTTC. It encodes CASSVGEKLKSTEQFF.

This clonotype was detected a few times. V gene TRBV20-1 combines with J gene TRBJ2-1, with TRBD1 identical over 7 bases. V shed 0 bases, J shed 8 bases, and the junction held 10 bases outside the gene matches. CDR3 length: 15 residues. Germline V gene lookup returns CDR1 DFQATT and CDR2 SNEGSKA (reference sequence). CDR3 DNA sequence: TGCAGTGCTAGAGATGCCGGACCAACAGGGGATGAGCAGTTCTTC. Residues: CSARDAGPTGDEQFF.

The V gene is TRBV6-2 or TRBV6-3, the J gene TRBJ2-4; 8 nucleotides agree with TRBD1. The CDR3 length is 19 residues. Looked up from germline, CDR1 is MNHEY and CDR2 is SVGEGT. V gave up 0 bases and J gave up 7 bases; unmatched junction bases: 17. The CDR3 reads CASSYSPWGTGPIGNIQYF. The CDR3 bases are TGTGCCAGCAGTTACTCCCCCTGGGGGACAGGACCGATCGGGAACATTCAGTACTTC.